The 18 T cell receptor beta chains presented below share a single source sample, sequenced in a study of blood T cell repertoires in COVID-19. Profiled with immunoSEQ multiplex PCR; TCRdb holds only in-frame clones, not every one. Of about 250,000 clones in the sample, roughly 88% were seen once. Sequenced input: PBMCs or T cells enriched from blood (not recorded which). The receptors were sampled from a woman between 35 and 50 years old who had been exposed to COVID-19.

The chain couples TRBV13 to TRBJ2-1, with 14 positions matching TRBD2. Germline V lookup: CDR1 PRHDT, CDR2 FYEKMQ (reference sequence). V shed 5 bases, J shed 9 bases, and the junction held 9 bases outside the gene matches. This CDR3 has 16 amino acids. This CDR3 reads CASSHHGTSGSGEQFF. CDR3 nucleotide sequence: TGTGCCAGCAGCCATCACGGGACTAGCGGGAGTGGTGAGCAGTTCTTC.

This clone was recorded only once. The CDR3: CAWSARQIETQYF. The DNA for the CDR3 is TGTGCCTGGAGTGCCCGACAGATAGAGACCCAGTACTTC. This chain connects TRBV30 to TRBJ2-5, with D tentatively TRBD1 (5 bases). The V end was cut by 1 base, the J end by 4 bases, with 10 bases between. The germline CDR1 and CDR2 sequences are GTSNPN and SVGIG (reference sequence). CDR3 length: 13 residues.

The CDR3 here is CASSFGTAQPQHF. The CDR3 DNA follows: TGTGCCAGCAGTTTCGGGACAGCTCAGCCCCAGCATTTT. The J gene is TRBJ1-5, the V gene TRBV27; 7 nucleotides align to TRBD1. Germline-derived CDR1 and CDR2 are MNHEY and SMNVEV (reference sequence). This CDR3 comprises 13 residues. Trimming cost V 3 bases and J 6 bases; bases outside gene matches: 2.

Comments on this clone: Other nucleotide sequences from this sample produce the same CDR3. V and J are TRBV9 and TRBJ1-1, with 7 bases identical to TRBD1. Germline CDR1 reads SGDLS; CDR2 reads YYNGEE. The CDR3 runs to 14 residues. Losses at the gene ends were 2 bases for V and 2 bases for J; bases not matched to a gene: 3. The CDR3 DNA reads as TGTGCCAGCAGCGTTGGGACAGTTAACACTGAAGCTTTCTTT. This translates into CASSVGTVNTEAFF.

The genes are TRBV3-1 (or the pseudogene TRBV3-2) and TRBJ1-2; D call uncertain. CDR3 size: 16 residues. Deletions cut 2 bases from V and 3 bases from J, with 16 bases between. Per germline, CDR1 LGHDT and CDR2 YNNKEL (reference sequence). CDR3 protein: CASSQKRGGVHYGYTF. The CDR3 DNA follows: TGTGCCAGCAGCCAAAAACGGGGAGGAGTTCACTATGGCTACACCTTC.

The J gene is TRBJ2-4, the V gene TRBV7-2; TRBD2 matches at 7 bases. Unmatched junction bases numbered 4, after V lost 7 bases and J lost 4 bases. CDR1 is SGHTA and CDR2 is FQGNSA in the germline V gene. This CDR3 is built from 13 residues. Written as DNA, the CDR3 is TGTGCCAGCATGCGAGCGGGGAAAAACATTCAGTACTTC. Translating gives CASMRAGKNIQYF.

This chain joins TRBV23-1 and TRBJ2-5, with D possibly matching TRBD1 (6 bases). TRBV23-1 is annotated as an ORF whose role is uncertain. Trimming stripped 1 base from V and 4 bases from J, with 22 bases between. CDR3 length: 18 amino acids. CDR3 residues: CASSQYPPRGTKGETQYF. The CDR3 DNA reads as TGCGCCAGCAGTCAATACCCCCCCAGGGGAACTAAAGGAGAGACCCAGTACTTC.

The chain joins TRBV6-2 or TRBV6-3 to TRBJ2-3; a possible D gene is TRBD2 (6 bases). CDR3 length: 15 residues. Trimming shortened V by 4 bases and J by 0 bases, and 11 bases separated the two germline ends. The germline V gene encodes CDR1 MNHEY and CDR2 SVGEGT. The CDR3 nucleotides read TGTGCCAGCAGTTTTGTGGACTATAGCACAGATACGCAGTATTTT. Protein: CASSFVDYSTDTQYF.

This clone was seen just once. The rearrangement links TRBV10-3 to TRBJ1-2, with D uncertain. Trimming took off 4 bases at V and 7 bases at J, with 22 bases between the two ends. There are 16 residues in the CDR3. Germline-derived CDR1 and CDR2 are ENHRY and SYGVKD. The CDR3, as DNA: TGTGCCATCAGTGTGGGGAGTACCCTAGGAAGGAGTGGCTACACCTTC. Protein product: CAISVGSTLGRSGYTF.

Here the CDR3 DNA reads TGTGCCAGCAGCTTAATAGGGGGCACTGAAGCTTTCTTT. Protein sequence: CASSLIGGTEAFF. The J gene is TRBJ1-1, the V gene TRBV7-2, with a possible D match to TRBD1 (6 bases). The germline V gene encodes CDR1 SGHTA and CDR2 FQGNSA. This CDR3 spans 13 amino acids. V was trimmed by 2 bases and J by 4 bases, leaving 8 bases between them.

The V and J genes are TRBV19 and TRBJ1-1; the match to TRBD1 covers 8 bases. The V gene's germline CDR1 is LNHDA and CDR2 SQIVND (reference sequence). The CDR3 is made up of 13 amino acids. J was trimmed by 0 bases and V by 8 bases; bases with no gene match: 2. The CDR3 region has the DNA TGTGCCAGTTGGACAGGGATGAACACTGAAGCTTTCTTT. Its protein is CASWTGMNTEAFF. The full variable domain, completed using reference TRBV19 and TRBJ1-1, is DGGITQSPKYLFRKEGQNVTLSCEQNLNHDAMYWYRQDPGQGLRLIYYSQIVNDFQKGDIAEGYSVSREKKESFPLTVTSAQKNPTAFYLCASWTGMNTEAFFGQGTRLTVV.

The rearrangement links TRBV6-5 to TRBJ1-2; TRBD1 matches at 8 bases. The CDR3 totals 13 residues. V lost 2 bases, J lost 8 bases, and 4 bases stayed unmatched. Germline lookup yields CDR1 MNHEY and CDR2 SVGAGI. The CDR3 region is CASSYRTGSGYTF. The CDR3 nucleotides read TGTGCCAGCAGTTACCGGACAGGGAGCGGCTACACCTTC.

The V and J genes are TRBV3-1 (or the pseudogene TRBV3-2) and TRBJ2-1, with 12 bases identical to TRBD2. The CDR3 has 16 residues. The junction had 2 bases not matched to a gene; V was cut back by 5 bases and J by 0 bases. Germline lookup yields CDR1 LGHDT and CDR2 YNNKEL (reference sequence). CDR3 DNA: TGTGCCAGCAGCAGACTAGCGGGGGTCTCCTACAATGAGCAGTTCTTC. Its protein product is CASSRLAGVSYNEQFF.

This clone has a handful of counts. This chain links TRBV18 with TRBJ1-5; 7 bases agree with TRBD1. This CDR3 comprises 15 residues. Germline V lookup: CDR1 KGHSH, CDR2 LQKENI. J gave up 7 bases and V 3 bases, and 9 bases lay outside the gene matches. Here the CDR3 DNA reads TGTGCCAGCTCACCCGACAGGGTTCTCGGCCAGCCCCAGCATTTT. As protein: CASSPDRVLGQPQHF.

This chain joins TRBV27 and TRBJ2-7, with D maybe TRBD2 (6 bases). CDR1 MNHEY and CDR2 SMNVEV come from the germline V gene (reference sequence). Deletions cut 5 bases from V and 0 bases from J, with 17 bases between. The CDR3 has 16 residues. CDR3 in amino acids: CASSILNTSPSYEQYF. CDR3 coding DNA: TGTGCCAGCAGTATTCTGAACACTAGCCCCTCCTACGAGCAGTACTTC.

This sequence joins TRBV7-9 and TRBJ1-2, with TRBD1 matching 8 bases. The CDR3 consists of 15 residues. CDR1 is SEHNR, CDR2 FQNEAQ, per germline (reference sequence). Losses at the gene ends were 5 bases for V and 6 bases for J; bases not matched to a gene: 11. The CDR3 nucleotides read TGTGCCAGCAGCCCCCCGGACAGGGCGGTGGATGGCTACACCTTC. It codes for CASSPPDRAVDGYTF.

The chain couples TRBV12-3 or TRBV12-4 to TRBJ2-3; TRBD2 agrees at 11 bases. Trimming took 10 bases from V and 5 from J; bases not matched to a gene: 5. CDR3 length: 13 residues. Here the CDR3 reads CATSSGGRDTQYF. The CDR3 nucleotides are TGTGCCACCTCTAGCGGGGGGCGAGATACGCAGTATTTT.

CDR3 loop: CASSQRLAKNIQYF. In DNA form, the CDR3 reads TGTGCCAGCAGCCAAAGACTAGCCAAAAACATTCAGTACTTC. The chain combines TRBV3-1 (or the pseudogene TRBV3-2) with TRBJ2-4; D call uncertain. V was cut by 2 bases and J by 0 bases, with 5 bases left in between. CDR1 is LGHDT, CDR2 YNNKEL, per germline (reference sequence). This CDR3 spans 14 amino acids.